This TCR beta chain comes out of a study of blood T cell repertoires in COVID-19 (dated by TCRdb to the early 2020s). For the wider study: Collaborator samples came from the United States, Italy and Spain and covered acute and convalescent phases of COVID-19. The material from the prospective study consisted of cDNA or gDNA derived from T cells, B-cell-depleted T cells, or PBMCs. The dataset comprised deeply sampled blood TCRbeta repertoires from subjects exposed to, actively infected with, or recovered from COVID-19. The repertoires were released in a freely available public database meant as a resource for research on the immune response to SARS-CoV-2. The samples were drawn from two sources: the first 160 participants of the ongoing ImmuneRACE study, and 1,254 subjects contributed by 6 global collaborators. A de-identified subject ID, COVID-19 status, age in years and sex were almost always included in the sample metadata. Where available, HLA class I and class II types were obtained from metadata supplied by the sample provider rather than from assay-based typing.

TCRbeta CDR3 regions were amplified from genomic DNA using the immunoSEQ Assay, a bias-controlled multiplex PCR. Turning to the authors' computational methods: The number of nucleated cells in each sample was estimated from the amplification of reference gene primers within the assay. Sequence reads were collapsed and filtered to measure the absolute abundance of every unique TCRbeta CDR3 rearrangement. For each sample, productive Simpson clonality was calculated by taking the square root of Simpson's diversity index across productive rearrangements. Imported from immuneACCESS, the table was reduced by TCRdb to in-frame sequences with V and J called. These copies leave out some clones; in studies compared against another copy, an unresolved V gene accounts for under half, and the cause of the remainder is not known. V and J calls and clone size come straight from that table; D and trimming were deduced from the DNA. The sample contains 250,000 to 300,000 clones, more than 85% of them found a single time. Of the sample, 3.5% to 4% is held by the ten largest clones.

Collaborating institutions collected whole blood in K2EDTA tubes following their own protocols. For TCRbeta analysis, collaborators shipped samples as frozen whole blood, isolated PBMCs, or DNA extracted from either of those sample types. This clone has a handful of counts. The target of this receptor is not known. The record has no base qualities; no much larger clone is one base away. The research as a whole found: The quantity of clinical and demographic metadata differed by source and by participant and was supplied without curation.

This clonotype was sampled from a man younger than 30 with active or convalescent COVID-19. Source material: peripheral blood.

The CDR3 protein: CASSQSIGSGGNYGYTF. In nucleotides, the sequence is TGTGCCAGCAGCCAATCGATTGGCTCAGGGGGCAACTATGGCTACACCTTC. The V and J segments used are TRBV3-1 (or the pseudogene TRBV3-2) and TRBJ1-2; 8 middle bases align to TRBD1. Looking up the germline V gene (reference sequence) yields CDR1 LGHDT and CDR2 YNNKEL. V has 2 bases trimmed and J has 2 bases trimmed; junction bases matching no gene number 10. Including cysteine and phenylalanine, the CDR3 has 17 amino acids. CDR3 DNA is the only sequence kept; it has 51 bases, read in frame from the first base.